This T cell receptor (beta chain) was recovered during a study of molecular identifiers for immune sequencing clone quantification. MiXCR was run by TCRdb on the PCR reads, yielding one entry per CDR3 protein. The sample holds around 470,000 distinct CDR3 sequences, roughly 26% seen once. The CDR3 has 13 amino acids. From germline, CDR1 is SGHAT and CDR2 FQNNGV. V lost 5 bases to trimming and J lost 2 bases, with 9 bases between them. In its sample, this clonotype was seen once. The receptor was isolated from a human donor in good health. Some libraries in this study had Jurkat cell RNA spiked in. The chain has TRBV11-2 and TRBJ2-5, with D perhaps given as TRBD1 or TRBD2 (5 bases each). Sequencing was carried out using naive CD8+ T cells from blood, with Jurkat cell RNA spiked in. The subset is: FACS-sorted CD8+CD4-CCR7+CD45RA+ naive T cells. CDR3 in DNA: TGTGCCAGCAGCGGGTGGGGGCAAGAGACCCAGTACTTC. Translating gives CASSGWGQETQYF.